These 3 T cell receptor beta chains originate from one sample sequenced in a study of OX40 agonist ivuxolimab in advanced cancers. Data came from immunoSEQ multiplex PCR; TCRdb stores just in-frame clones and leaves some out. The data hold tens of thousands of clones, with around 84% observed a single time. Source: CD4+ or CD8+ T cells sorted from blood, taken in a trial of the OX40 agonist ivuxolimab. These receptors originate from an adult with an advanced solid tumor such as melanoma, head and neck, liver or kidney cancer.

The V and J genes are TRBV6-5 and TRBJ2-5; 11 nucleotides align to TRBD1. The J segment lost 9 bases and the V segment lost 2 bases, leaving 5 bases of the junction unmatched. Germline V gene sequence: CDR1 MNHEY, CDR2 SVGAGI. There are 14 residues in the CDR3. CDR3 coding DNA: TGTGCCAGCAGTTACGGGACAGGGGGTAGGTCCCAGTACTTC. This gives the protein CASSYGTGGRSQYF.

This clone appeared a few times. The V call is TRBV9, the J call TRBJ2-5, with 10 bases aligning to TRBD2. CDR1 and CDR2 from the germline V gene are SGDLS and YYNGEE. The ends lost 1 base at V and 4 bases at J; junction bases unmatched: 10. The CDR3 covers 17 residues. The CDR3 loop is CASSVLAGVTKGETQYF. DNA of the CDR3: TGTGCCAGCAGCGTACTAGCGGGAGTCACGAAAGGAGAGACCCAGTACTTC.

The chain is built from TRBV27 and TRBJ2-1; TRBD1 matches at 10 bases. The germline V gene encodes CDR1 MNHEY and CDR2 SMNVEV (reference sequence). The CDR3 loop spans 16 amino acids. V trimming: 6 bases; J trimming: 3 bases; junction bases outside the gene matches: 8. For the CDR3, the DNA is TGTGCCAGCAGCGATCCGGGACAGGGGTACTACAATGAGCAGTTCTTC. It translates to CASSDPGQGYYNEQFF.